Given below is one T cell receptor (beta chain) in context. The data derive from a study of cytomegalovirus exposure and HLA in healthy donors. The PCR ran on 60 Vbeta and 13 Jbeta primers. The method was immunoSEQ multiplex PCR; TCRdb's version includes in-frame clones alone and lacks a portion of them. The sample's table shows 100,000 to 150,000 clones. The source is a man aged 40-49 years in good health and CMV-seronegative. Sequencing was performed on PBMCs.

The CDR3 reads CASRRGTGKDQPQHF. The CDR3 DNA is TGTGCCAGCAGACGAGGGACAGGGAAAGATCAGCCCCAGCATTTT. The rearrangement links TRBV6-6 to TRBJ1-5, with TRBD1 matching over 9 bases. The CDR3 is made up of 15 amino acids. Germline values: CDR1 MNHNY, CDR2 SVGAGI (reference sequence). V was pared by 6 bases and J by 5 bases, with 8 bases of the junction left unmatched.